These 14 T cell receptor beta chains were sequenced from one sample in a study of identical twins. TCRdb ran MiXCR on the 5' RACE reads and lists one entry per CDR3 protein. Of about 920,000 distinct CDR3 sequences listed, roughly an eighth are singletons. A further study also used this sample, focusing on yellow fever vaccine responses in identical twins.

The sample comprised PBMCs. These TCRs come from a woman under 30 in good health.

The chain employs TRBV7-9 and TRBJ2-7; D not certain. Germline-derived CDR1 and CDR2 are SEHNR and FQNEAQ (reference sequence). The CDR3 has 15 residues. The V end lost 2 bases, the J end lost 0 bases, and 11 bases lay between the germline ends. CDR3 loop: CASSLISRSSYEQYF. CDR3 bases: TGTGCCAGCAGCTTAATTTCGAGGAGCTCCTACGAGCAGTACTTC.

This clonotype was recorded a few times. The rearrangement uses TRBV7-6 and TRBJ2-1; TRBD2 agrees at 11 bases. The germline gives CDR1 SGHVS, CDR2 FNYEAQ. J lost 1 base, V lost 5 bases, and 4 bases had no gene match. CDR3 size: 16 residues. This chain's CDR3 is CASSPVAGGSYNEQFF. CDR3 sequence (DNA): TGTGCCAGCAGCCCGGTAGCGGGGGGGTCCTACAATGAGCAGTTCTTC.

This clonotype has only a few counts. The V and J genes are TRBV12-3 or TRBV12-4 and TRBJ2-6; 7 bases map to TRBD1. V was clipped by 7 bases and J by 2 bases; unmatched bases: 5. This CDR3 region has 15 residues. The CDR3 sequence is CASTRQGAGANVLTF. The DNA for the CDR3 is TGTGCCAGCACCAGGCAGGGGGCTGGGGCCAACGTCCTGACTTTC.

V usage is TRBV20-1 and J usage is TRBJ2-3, with 7 bases matching TRBD1. CDR3 size: 14 residues. Germline V CDR1 and CDR2: DFQATT, SNEGSKA (reference sequence). Trimming at V came to 6 bases and at J to 0 bases, leaving 6 bases not matched to a gene. The CDR3 region is CSATRQGSTDTQYF. The CDR3 DNA follows: TGCAGTGCCACGAGACAGGGAAGCACAGATACGCAGTATTTT.

The chain recombines TRBV12-3 or TRBV12-4 with TRBJ2-7; 9 bases fit TRBD2. This CDR3 spans 14 amino acids. V shed 1 base, J shed 7 bases, and the junction held 5 bases outside the gene matches. In DNA, the CDR3 is TGTGCCAGCAGTTTAGAGGGACTAGCAGGGGAGCAGTACTTC. Its translation: CASSLEGLAGEQYF.

The J gene is TRBJ1-1, the V gene TRBV15; maybe TRBD1 (5 bases). Germline CDR1 LNHNV, CDR2 YYDKDF (reference sequence). Trimming pared 5 bases from V and 0 bases from J, leaving 13 bases between. The CDR3 sequence is 15 residues long. CDR3 loop: CATSARQIMNTEAFF. The CDR3 bases are TGTGCCACCAGCGCAAGACAGATCATGAACACTGAAGCTTTCTTT.

This clonotype turned up a few times. The chain couples TRBV7-9 to TRBJ2-7; TRBD2 agrees at 9 bases. Trimming at V came to 5 bases and at J to 0 bases, leaving 11 bases not matched to a gene. This CDR3 has 17 amino acids. Germline CDR1 reads SEHNR; CDR2 reads FQNEAQ (reference sequence). The DNA of the CDR3 is TGTGCCAGCAGCCCGGGCCCCCTAGCGGGACCCTCCTACGAGCAGTACTTC. Residues: CASSPGPLAGPSYEQYF.

This clonotype was seen many times. The chain employs TRBV20-1 and TRBJ2-2; D remains unclear. The CDR3 runs to 14 residues. The germline gives CDR1 DFQATT, CDR2 SNEGSKA (reference sequence). V gave up 0 bases and J gave up 1 base, with 6 bases separating them. CDR3 sequence (DNA): TGCAGTGCTAGAGAGGGAATGAACACCGGGGAGCTGTTTTTT. This encodes CSAREGMNTGELFF.

This clonotype was counted a few times. This chain joins TRBV14 and TRBJ2-3; TRBD2 matches 10 bases. The V and J ends lost 3 bases and 5 bases, in that order; junction bases with no gene match: 11. Germline V CDR1 and CDR2: SGHDN, FVKESK. There are 17 residues in the CDR3. For the CDR3, the DNA is TGTGCCAGCAGCCAGCAATTAGCGGGAGGACCGAGAGATACGCAGTATTTT. It codes for CASSQQLAGGPRDTQYF. Drawing the rest from reference TRBV14 and TRBJ2-3, the complete variable domain is EAGVTQFPSHSVIEKGQTVTLRCDPISGHDNLYWYRRVMGKEIKFLLHFVKESKQDESGMPNNRFLAERTGGTYSTLKVQPAELEDSGVYFCASSQQLAGGPRDTQYFGPGTRLTVL.

This chain connects TRBV10-3 to TRBJ2-3; D remains ambiguous. Trimming shortened V by 5 bases and J by 2 bases, and 14 bases separated the two germline ends. From germline, CDR1 is ENHRY and CDR2 SYGVKD. The CDR3 runs 15 residues. DNA for the CDR3: TGTGCCATCAGTCGGACCACCCTTCTCACAGATACGCAGTATTTT. Protein product: CAISRTTLLTDTQYF.

The V gene is TRBV9, the J gene TRBJ2-7, with TRBD1 matching over 7 bases. This CDR3 spans 15 amino acids. The V segment lost 0 bases and the J segment 0 bases; nucleotides outside the gene matches: 3. The germline V gene encodes CDR1 SGDLS and CDR2 YYNGEE. The CDR3 reads CASSVAPGGSYEQYF. Written as DNA, the CDR3 is TGTGCCAGCAGCGTAGCTCCAGGGGGCTCCTACGAGCAGTACTTC.

This chain connects TRBV7-9 to TRBJ1-2; TRBD1 agrees at 9 bases. The CDR3 length is 13 residues. CDR1 is SEHNR and CDR2 is FQNEAQ in the germline V gene (reference sequence). Germline trimming cut 6 bases from V and 8 bases from J; bases unmatched to any gene: 7. CDR3 sequence reads: CASRKGTGQGYTF. In DNA, the CDR3 is TGTGCCAGCAGGAAAGGGACAGGGCAAGGCTACACCTTC.

In its sample, this clonotype was seen a few times. The CDR3 loop reads CSVERGVGADTQYF. CDR3 nucleotide sequence: TGCAGCGTTGAACGAGGGGTCGGCGCAGATACGCAGTATTTT. The chain uses TRBV29-1 and TRBJ2-3; the D call may be TRBD1 or TRBD2 (5 bases each). CDR1 SQVTM and CDR2 ANQGSEA come from the germline V gene. The germline V and J ends were trimmed by 2 bases and 4 bases, with 13 bases remaining between them. The CDR3 runs to 14 residues.

This clonotype was counted at least ten times. The chain combines TRBV6-5 with TRBJ1-1, with D unclear. V was clipped by 2 bases and J by 6 bases, with 4 bases between them. From germline, CDR1 is MNHEY and CDR2 SVGAGI. This CDR3 has 11 residues. The CDR3 DNA sequence: TGTGCCAGCAGTTACAGGTCTGAAGCTTTCTTT. Translated: CASSYRSEAFF.